This section outlines one T cell receptor (beta chain) sequence together with its context. Trimming left V 4 bases short and J 5 bases short, with 23 bases between. There are 17 residues in the CDR3. The germline gives CDR1 LGHNA, CDR2 YSLEER. Original analysis: Estimated nucleated cell counts came from reference gene primer amplification. Sequencing was performed with immunoSEQ multiplex PCR; in TCRdb, only in-frame clones are kept and a portion is missing. That table supplies the V and J calls and clone size; D and trimming were determined from the DNA. The repertoire has fewer than 110,000 clones, nearly 90% of them found once; the top ten carry under 4%. The data belong to a study of blood T cell repertoires in COVID-19. Looking at the study overall: T cells, B-cell-depleted T cells, or PBMCs supplied cDNA or gDNA.

The clonotype was recovered from a man in his forties or fifties in a cohort sampled during active COVID-19. Sample: peripheral blood. The rearrangement joins TRBV4-3 to TRBJ1-2; TRBD1 is a possible D gene (6 bases). The CDR3 spells CASSPGELQGILYGYTF. Written as DNA, the CDR3 is TGCGCCAGCAGCCCCGGGGAGCTGCAGGGGATTTTATATGGCTACACCTTC.